A selection of T cell receptor beta chains follows, all from one sample in a study of T cells in Graves' hyperthyroidism and ophthalmopathy. Each CDR3 protein gets one entry after TCRdb re-called the multiplex PCR reads with MiXCR. The repertoire has some 340,000 distinct CDR3 sequences, roughly an eighth of them found once; the top ten carry 34%. Specimen: blood. These receptors all stem from a woman in her 40s with Graves' ophthalmopathy. The CDR3 runs from the conserved cysteine through the conserved F or W. The D gene is left open where the match is weak. Some rows have no size entry. The others give once, few or many, or a class for an expanded clone.

v_gene,j_gene,abundance,d_gene,CDR3aa,CDR3nt
TRBV15,TRBJ2-1,many,NA,CATSRDSYGSYNEQFF,TGTGCCACCAGCAGAGATTCCTATGGCTCCTACAATGAGCAGTTCTTC
TRBV12-3/TRBV12-4,TRBJ2-3,many,NA,CASSEQGPSTDTQYF,TGTGCCAGCAGTGAACAGGGCCCTAGCACAGATACGCAGTATTTT
TRBV20-1,TRBJ2-5,many,TRBD2,CSARPPGRGTQETQYF,TGCAGTGCTAGGCCTCCCGGGCGGGGGACCCAAGAGACCCAGTACTTC
TRBV7-2,TRBJ2-7,many,TRBD1,CASSSHRGRQYF,TGTGCCAGCAGTTCCCACAGGGGTCGGCAGTACTTC
TRBV12-3/TRBV12-4,TRBJ1-1,many,NA,CASKITALGTEAFF,TGTGCCAGCAAAATTACGGCCTTGGGCACTGAAGCTTTCTTT
TRBV5-1,TRBJ2-3,many,NA,CASSLQGILTDTQYF,TGCGCCAGCAGCTTGCAGGGGATACTCACAGATACGCAGTATTTT
TRBV27,TRBJ2-3,many,TRBD2,CASSAGLKRGGIADTQYF,TGTGCCAGCTCCGCCGGGCTGAAGCGGGGGGGCATCGCAGATACGCAGTATTTT
TRBV15,TRBJ2-7,many,NA,CATSAGALYEQYF,TGTGCCACCAGTGCGGGGGCTCTCTACGAGCAGTACTTC
TRBV29-1,TRBJ1-2,few,TRBD1,CSAPTGNYGYTF,TGCAGCGCCCCGACAGGGAACTATGGCTACACCTTC
TRBV6-1,TRBJ1-1,many,TRBD1,CASSEVQGAPGDTEAFF,TGTGCCAGCAGTGAAGTACAGGGGGCGCCGGGGGACACTGAAGCTTTCTTT
TRBV6-2/TRBV6-3,TRBJ2-7,few,NA,CASSYNRPSYEQYF,TGTGCCAGCAGTTATAACAGGCCCTCCTACGAGCAGTACTTC
TRBV20-1,TRBJ2-5,NA,NA,CSGRGLETQYF,TGCAGTGGCCGGGGGTTAGAGACCCAGTACTTC
TRBV27,TRBJ2-7,many,NA,CASSTDGGTYEQYF,TGTGCCAGCAGCACCGACGGAGGAACCTACGAGCAGTACTTC
TRBV7-2,TRBJ2-7,few,NA,CASSLVSVPSYEQYF,TGTGCCAGCAGCTTAGTATCCGTCCCCTCCTACGAGCAGTACTTC
TRBV7-9,TRBJ1-1,few,NA,CASSSTTVNTEAFF,TGTGCCAGCAGCTCCACGACAGTAAACACTGAAGCTTTCTTT
TRBV3-1,TRBJ1-6,many,TRBD1,CASSQGDRNSPLHF,TGTGCCAGCAGCCAAGGGGACAGAAATTCACCCCTCCACTTT
TRBV7-9,TRBJ2-2,many,NA,CASSSEAATNTGELFF,TGTGCCAGCAGCTCAGAGGCAGCCACGAACACCGGGGAGCTGTTTTTT
TRBV5-1,TRBJ1-2,once,NA,CASSLEYSTNYGYTF,TGCGCCAGCAGCTTGGAGTACAGCACTAACTATGGCTACACCTTC
TRBV9,TRBJ1-1,few,NA,CASSVGTNTEAFF,TGTGCCAGCAGCGTGGGGACGAACACTGAAGCTTTCTTT
TRBV11-2,TRBJ1-1,many,NA,CASNTDSNTEAFF,TGTGCCAGCAACACAGACAGTAACACTGAAGCTTTCTTT
TRBV9,TRBJ2-3,once,NA,CASSPGGPSTDTQYF,TGTGCCAGCAGCCCCGGGGGTCCGAGCACAGATACGCAGTATTTT
TRBV7-2,TRBJ2-7,many,TRBD1,CASSQEQGNEQYF,TGTGCCAGCAGCCAAGAACAGGGGAACGAGCAGTACTTC
TRBV11-2,TRBJ1-6,many,NA,CASSLARANNNSPLHF,TGTGCCAGCAGCTTAGCCAGGGCGAATAATAATTCACCCCTCCACTTT
TRBV19,TRBJ1-5,few,TRBD1,CASSTGQAVGQPQHF,TGTGCCAGTAGTACGGGACAGGCGGTCGGTCAGCCCCAGCATTTT
TRBV9,TRBJ2-7,many,NA,CASAAGGDRSYEQYF,TGTGCCAGCGCGGCGGGGGGGGACAGGTCCTACGAGCAGTACTTC
TRBV2,TRBJ1-6,many,TRBD1,CASRWTGDNSPLHF,TGTGCCAGCAGGTGGACAGGGGATAATTCACCCCTCCACTTT
TRBV20-1,TRBJ2-7,NA,NA,CSARDAGGSPYEQYF,TGCAGTGCTAGAGACGCAGGGGGGAGCCCTTACGAGCAGTACTTC
TRBV6-1,TRBJ2-2,few,NA,CASSDITGLNGELFF,TGTGCCAGCAGTGATATAACAGGGTTGAACGGGGAGCTGTTTTTT
TRBV15,TRBJ2-1,many,NA,CATSRDGIYNEQFF,TGTGCCACCAGCAGAGATGGGATCTACAATGAGCAGTTCTTC
TRBV7-9,TRBJ2-5,few,NA,CASSLGGELDF,TGTGCCAGCAGCTTAGGGGGGGAACTCGACTTC
TRBV5-4,TRBJ2-5,many,NA,CASSILGETQYF,TGTGCCAGCAGCATTCTGGGGGAGACCCAGTACTTC
TRBV14,TRBJ2-7,many,TRBD1,CASSQTGTGKEQYF,TGTGCCAGCAGCCAAACCGGGACAGGCAAAGAGCAGTACTTC
TRBV20-1,TRBJ2-7,few,TRBD1,CSATGQDPYEQYF,TGCAGTGCCACCGGACAGGATCCCTACGAGCAGTACTTC
TRBV12-3/TRBV12-4,TRBJ1-1,many,TRBD1,CASRGQGRLTEAFF,TGTGCCAGCAGGGGACAGGGCCGCCTCACTGAAGCTTTCTTT
TRBV12-3/TRBV12-4,TRBJ1-2,few,NA,CASRAGKGGYTF,TGTGCCAGCAGGGCAGGGAAGGGTGGCTACACCTTC
TRBV10-2,TRBJ2-5,NA,TRBD2,CASGSLAGSETQYF,TGCGCCAGCGGTAGTCTAGCGGGGTCAGAGACCCAGTACTTC
TRBV20-1,TRBJ2-1,many,NA,CSAPDTDNEQFF,TGCAGTGCTCCCGATACCGACAATGAGCAGTTCTTC